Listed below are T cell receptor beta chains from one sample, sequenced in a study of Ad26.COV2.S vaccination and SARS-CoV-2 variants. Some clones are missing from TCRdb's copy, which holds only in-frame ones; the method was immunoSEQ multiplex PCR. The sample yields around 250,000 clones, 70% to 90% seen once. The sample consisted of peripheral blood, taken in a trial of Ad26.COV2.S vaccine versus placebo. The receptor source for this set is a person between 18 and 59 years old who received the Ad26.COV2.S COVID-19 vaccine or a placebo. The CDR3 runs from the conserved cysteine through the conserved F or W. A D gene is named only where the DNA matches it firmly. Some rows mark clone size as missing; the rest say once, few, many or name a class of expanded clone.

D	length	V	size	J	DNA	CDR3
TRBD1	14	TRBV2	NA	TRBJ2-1	TGTGCCAGCAGTCTTGACAGGGGGCTCAATGAGCAGTTCTTC	CASSLDRGLNEQFF
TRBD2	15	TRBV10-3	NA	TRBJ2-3	TGTGCCATCAGTGAGTCAAATAGCGGGAGAGCGACGCAGTATTTT	CAISESNSGRATQYF
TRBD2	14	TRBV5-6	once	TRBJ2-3	TGTGCCAGCAGCTGGGGGACTAGCGGGAGTACGCAGTATTTT	CASSWGTSGSTQYF
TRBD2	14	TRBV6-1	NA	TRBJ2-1	TGTGCCAGCAGTGAGCCGGGACTAGCGAATGAGCAGTTCTTC	CASSEPGLANEQFF
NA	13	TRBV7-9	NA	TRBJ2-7	TGTGCCAGCGGTCGGGACGTTTCCTACGAGCAGTACTTC	CASGRDVSYEQYF
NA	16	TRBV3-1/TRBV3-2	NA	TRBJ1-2	TGTGCCAGCAGCCCAGTTGTAGGGGCTCTTGGCTATGGCTACACCTTC	CASSPVVGALGYGYTF
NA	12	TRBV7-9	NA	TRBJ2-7	TGTGCCAGCAGGTCACTACGCGGCGAGCAGTACTTC	CASRSLRGEQYF
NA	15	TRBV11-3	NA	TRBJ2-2	TGTGCCAGCAGCTTGGGGCGGCTCAACACCGGGGAGCTGTTTTTT	CASSLGRLNTGELFF
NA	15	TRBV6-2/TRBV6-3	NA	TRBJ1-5	TGTGCCAGCAGTTACGGGCCGGAGGGCAATCAGCCCCAGCATTTT	CASSYGPEGNQPQHF
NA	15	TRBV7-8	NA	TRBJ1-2	TGTGCCAGCAGCTTACGGAAGGGTGGGGGCTATGGCTACACCTTC	CASSLRKGGGYGYTF
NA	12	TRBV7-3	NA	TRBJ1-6	TGTGCCGGCGGACCAGGGGTTTCACCCCTCCACTTT	CAGGPGVSPLHF
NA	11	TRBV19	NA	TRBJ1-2	TGTGCCAGTGGGTCAGCAAGCGACTACACCTTC	CASGSASDYTF
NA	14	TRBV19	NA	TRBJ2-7	TGTGCCAGTAGTATGGCCTCAGAAGCCTACGAGCAGTACTTC	CASSMASEAYEQYF
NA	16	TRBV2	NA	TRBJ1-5	TGTGCCAGCAGACAAGACAGGACACATAGCAATCAGCCCCAGCATTTT	CASRQDRTHSNQPQHF
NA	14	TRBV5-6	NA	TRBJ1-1	TGTGCCAGCAGCTTGTTTGGGGTTGACACTGAAGCTTTCTTT	CASSLFGVDTEAFF
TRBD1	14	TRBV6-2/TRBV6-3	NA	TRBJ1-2	TGTGCCAGCAGCGGGACAGCAGCTAACTATGGCTACACCTTC	CASSGTAANYGYTF
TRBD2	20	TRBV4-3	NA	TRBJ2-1	TGCGCCAGCAGCCAAGAATCTGACTGGACTAGCGGACGGCGCAGGGATGAGCAGTTCTTC	CASSQESDWTSGRRRDEQFF
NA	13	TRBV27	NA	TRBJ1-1	TGTGCCAGCAATACTAGAGAGAACACTGAAGCTTTCTTT	CASNTRENTEAFF
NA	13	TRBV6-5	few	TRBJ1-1	TGTGCCAGCAGCGATAGATTTAACACTGAAGCTTTCTTT	CASSDRFNTEAFF
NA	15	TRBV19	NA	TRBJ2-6	TGTGCCAGTAGAGAACTGGGCTCTGGGGCCAACGTCCTGACTTTC	CASRELGSGANVLTF
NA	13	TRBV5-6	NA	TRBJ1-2	TGTGCCAGCAGACTGAGGGAGGAGTATGGCTACACCTTC	CASRLREEYGYTF
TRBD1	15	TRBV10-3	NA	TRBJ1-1	TGTGCCACTGACAGGGGGCAGGGGAGTGGAACTGAAGCTTTCTTT	CATDRGQGSGTEAFF
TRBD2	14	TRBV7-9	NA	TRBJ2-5	TGTGCCAGCAGCTTAGCAGTCGGGGGGGAGACCCAGTACTTC	CASSLAVGGETQYF
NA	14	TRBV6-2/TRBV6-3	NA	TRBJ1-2	TGTGCCAGCAGTTACCGGGGCGGAGGTTATGGCTACACCTTC	CASSYRGGGYGYTF
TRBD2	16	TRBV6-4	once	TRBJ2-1	TGTGCCAGCAGTGACTTGGCGGGAGGGCCGGGAAATGAGCAGTTCTTC	CASSDLAGGPGNEQFF
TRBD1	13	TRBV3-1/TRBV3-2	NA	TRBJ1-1	TGTGCCAGCAGCTTTCGACAGGGCGCTGAAGCTTTCTTT	CASSFRQGAEAFF
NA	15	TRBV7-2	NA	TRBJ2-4	TGTGCCAGCAGCTTAGCGGGGCGTGACAGGCACATTCAGTACTTC	CASSLAGRDRHIQYF
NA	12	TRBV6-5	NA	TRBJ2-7	TGTGCCAGCAGGGGGAGCGCCTACGAGCAGTACTTC	CASRGSAYEQYF
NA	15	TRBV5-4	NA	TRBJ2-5	TGTGCCAGCAGCCAAGGGTGGGGGAGTAGTGAGACCCAGTACTTC	CASSQGWGSSETQYF
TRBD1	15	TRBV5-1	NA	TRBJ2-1	TGCGCCAGCAGCCCAGGACAGGGCTCCTACAATGAGCAGTTCTTC	CASSPGQGSYNEQFF
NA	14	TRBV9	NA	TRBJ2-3	TGTGCCAGCAGCGTTAGCGTCCGCACAGATACGCAGTATTTT	CASSVSVRTDTQYF
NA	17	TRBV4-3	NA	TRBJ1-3	TGCGCCAGCAGCCAACCCCTCGACAGTGGCTCTGGAAACACCATATATTTT	CASSQPLDSGSGNTIYF
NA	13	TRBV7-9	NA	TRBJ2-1	TGTGCCAGCACCGTGGGGCAGAACAATGAGCAGTTCTTC	CASTVGQNNEQFF
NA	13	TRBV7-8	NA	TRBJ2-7	TGTGCCAGCAGCTTTGGACAAACCTACGAGCAGTACTTC	CASSFGQTYEQYF
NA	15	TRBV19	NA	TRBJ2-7	TGTGCCAGTAGGAGGGGTGGGCTAACGACCTACGAGCAGTACTTC	CASRRGGLTTYEQYF
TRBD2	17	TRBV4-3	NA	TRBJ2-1	TGCGCCAGCAGCCAAAGACTAGCGGGAGACTCCTACAATGAGCAGTTCTTC	CASSQRLAGDSYNEQFF
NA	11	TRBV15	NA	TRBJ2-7	TGTGCCACCGGGTTTTCCTACGAGCAGTACTTC	CATGFSYEQYF
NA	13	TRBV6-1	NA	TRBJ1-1	TGTGCCAGCAGTGAACGACTGAACACTGAAGCTTTCTTT	CASSERLNTEAFF
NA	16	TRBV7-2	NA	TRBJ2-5	TGTGCCAGCAGCCCTTACCGGACGGAGGCCAAAGAGACCCAGTACTTC	CASSPYRTEAKETQYF
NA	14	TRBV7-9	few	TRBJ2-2	TGTGCCAGCAGCTTAATGGGGGTCACCGGGGAGCTGTTTTTT	CASSLMGVTGELFF
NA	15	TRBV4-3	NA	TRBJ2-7	TGCGCCAGCAGCCAAGGTGGGACTGTAAGCCACGAGCAGTACTTC	CASSQGGTVSHEQYF
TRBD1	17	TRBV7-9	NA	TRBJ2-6	TGTGCCAGCAGCTCGCGGGACAGGGAAACTGGGGCCAACGTCCTGACTTTC	CASSSRDRETGANVLTF
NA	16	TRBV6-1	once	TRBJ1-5	TGTGCCAGCAGTGGCTCCGGAGGGCCCGGCAAGCAGCCCCAGCATTTT	CASSGSGGPGKQPQHF
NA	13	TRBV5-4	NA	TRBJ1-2	TGTGCCAGCAGCTTGGACAAGAACTATGGCTACACCTTC	CASSLDKNYGYTF
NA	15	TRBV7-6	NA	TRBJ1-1	TGTGCCAGCAGCTTATCTCGGACAGAGAACACTGAAGCTTTCTTT	CASSLSRTENTEAFF
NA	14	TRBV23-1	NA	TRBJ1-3	TGCGCCAGCAGTCAATCGTTGCCTGGAAACACCATATATTTT	CASSQSLPGNTIYF
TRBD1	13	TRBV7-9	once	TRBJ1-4	TGTGCCAGCAGCGCAGGACAGGTTGTAAAACTGTTTTTT	CASSAGQVVKLFF
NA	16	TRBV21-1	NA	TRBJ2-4	TGTGCCAGCAGCAACGGACTAGCAATAGCCAAAAACATTCAGTACTTC	CASSNGLAIAKNIQYF
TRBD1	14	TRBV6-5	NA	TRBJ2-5	TGTGCCAGCAGTAGACAGGGGGCTGGAGAGACCCAGTACTTC	CASSRQGAGETQYF
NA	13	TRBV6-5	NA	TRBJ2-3	TGTGCCAGCAGTTACAGGGTCACAGATACGCAGTATTTT	CASSYRVTDTQYF
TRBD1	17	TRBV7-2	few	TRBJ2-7	TGTGCCAGCAGCTTAGGCACAGGGGGCCTTTCCTCCTACGAGCAGTACTTC	CASSLGTGGLSSYEQYF
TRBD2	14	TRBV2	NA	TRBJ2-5	TGTGCCAGCATTCAAGCGGGAACCCAAGAGACCCAGTACTTC	CASIQAGTQETQYF
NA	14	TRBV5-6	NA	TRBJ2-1	TGTGCCAGCAGCTTGGGGCAGTCCTACAATGAGCAGTTCTTC	CASSLGQSYNEQFF
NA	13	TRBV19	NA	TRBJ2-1	TGTGCCAGTAGCGCTTTAGCCGGTTGGGAGCAGTTCTTC	CASSALAGWEQFF
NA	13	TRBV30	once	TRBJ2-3	TGTGCCTGGTGGCAGGGAAGAACAGATACGCAGTATTTT	CAWWQGRTDTQYF